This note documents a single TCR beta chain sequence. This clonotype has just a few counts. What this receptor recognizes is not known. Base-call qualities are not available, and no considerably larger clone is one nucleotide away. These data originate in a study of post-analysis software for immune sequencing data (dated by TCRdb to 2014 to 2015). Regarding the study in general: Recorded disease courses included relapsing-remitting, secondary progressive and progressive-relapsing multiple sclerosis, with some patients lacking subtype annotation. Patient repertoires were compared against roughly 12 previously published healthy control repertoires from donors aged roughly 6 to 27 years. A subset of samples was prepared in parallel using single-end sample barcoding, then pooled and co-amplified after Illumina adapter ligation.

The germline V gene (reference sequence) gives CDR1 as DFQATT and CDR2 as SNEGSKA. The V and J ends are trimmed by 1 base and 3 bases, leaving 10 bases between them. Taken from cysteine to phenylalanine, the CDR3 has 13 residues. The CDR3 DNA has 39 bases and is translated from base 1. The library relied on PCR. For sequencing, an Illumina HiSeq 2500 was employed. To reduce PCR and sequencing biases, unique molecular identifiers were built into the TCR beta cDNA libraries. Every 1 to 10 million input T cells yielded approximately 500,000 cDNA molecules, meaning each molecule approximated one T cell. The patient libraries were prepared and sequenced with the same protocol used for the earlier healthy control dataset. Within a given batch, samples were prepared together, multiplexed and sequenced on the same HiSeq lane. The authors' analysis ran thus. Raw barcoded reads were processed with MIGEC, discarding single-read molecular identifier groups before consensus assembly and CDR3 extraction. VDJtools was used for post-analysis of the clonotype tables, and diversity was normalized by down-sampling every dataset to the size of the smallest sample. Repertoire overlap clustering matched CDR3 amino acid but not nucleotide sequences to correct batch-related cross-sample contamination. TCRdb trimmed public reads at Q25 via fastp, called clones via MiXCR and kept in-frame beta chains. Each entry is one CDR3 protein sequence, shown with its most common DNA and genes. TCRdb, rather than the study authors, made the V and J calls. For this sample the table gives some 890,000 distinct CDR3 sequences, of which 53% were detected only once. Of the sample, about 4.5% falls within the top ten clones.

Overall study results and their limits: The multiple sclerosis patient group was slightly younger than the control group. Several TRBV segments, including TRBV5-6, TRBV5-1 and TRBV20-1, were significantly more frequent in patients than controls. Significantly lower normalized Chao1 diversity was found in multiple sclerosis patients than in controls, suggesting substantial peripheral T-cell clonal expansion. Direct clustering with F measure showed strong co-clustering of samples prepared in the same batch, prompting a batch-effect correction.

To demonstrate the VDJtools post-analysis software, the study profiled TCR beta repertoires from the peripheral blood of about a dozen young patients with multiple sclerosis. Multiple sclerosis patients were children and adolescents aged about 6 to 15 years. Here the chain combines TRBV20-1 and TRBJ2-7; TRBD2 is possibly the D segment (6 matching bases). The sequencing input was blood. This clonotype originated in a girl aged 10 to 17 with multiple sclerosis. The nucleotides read TGCAGTGCTAGAGGAGGAGGGGACTACGAGCAGTACTTC. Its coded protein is CSARGGGDYEQYF.